Sequencing of this T cell receptor (beta chain) was carried out in a study of CD8+ T cells in alopecia areata. Study context: The authors scored treated patients' severity by affected scalp percentage. Notes on the study in general: Lesional tissue from the scalp (especially in alopecia totalis/universalis) showed higher clonality than normal scalp.

The treatment is: oral pan-JAK inhibitor, 5-10 mg twice daily. Germline V lookup: CDR1 GTSNPN, CDR2 SVGIG (reference sequence). This CDR3 is 10 amino acids long. Trimming removed 8 bases from V and 1 base from J, with 5 bases in between. After isolation, RNA underwent reverse transcription to generate cDNA as the sequencing template. TCRdb keeps only in-frame clones here, not all; method: immunoSEQ multiplex PCR. The sample carries roughly 120,000 clones, 53% recorded once. Notes on this clone: As yet, its antigen is unknown.

The input for sequencing was CD4+ T cells sorted from blood, taken at week 4, from a patient treated with tofacitinib. V and J are TRBV30 and TRBJ1-2; the D is unclear. This clonotype was obtained from a human donor with alopecia areata. The CDR3 bases are TGTGCCAGCCTTAACTATGGCTACACCTTC. As protein: CASLNYGYTF.